These T cell receptor beta chains were read from a single sample in a study of early T cells in non-severe SARS-CoV-2 infection. MiXCR was run by TCRdb on the 5' RACE reads, yielding one entry per CDR3 protein. This sample has about 60,000 distinct CDR3 sequences, with about 12% found just once. Sequenced input: whole blood. These receptors originate from an adult who was a healthcare worker with PCR-confirmed SARS-CoV-2 infection or an uninfected control (not recorded which). The CDR3 runs from the conserved cysteine through the conserved F or W. The D gene is left open where the match is weak. Only part of the rows carry a size: once, few, many, or a class if the clone is expanded.

CASSRGRIPVELFF	TGTGCCAGCAGCCGCGGACGGATACCTGTGGAGCTGTTTTTT	NA	NA	TRBV6-6	TRBJ2-2	14
CASRSTSGRGDTQYF	TGTGCCAGCAGAAGTACTAGCGGGAGGGGAGATACGCAGTATTTT	few	TRBD2	TRBV2	TRBJ2-3	15
CASSPGLLGEQYF	TGTGCCAGCAGTCCGGGCCTCTTAGGCGAGCAGTACTTC	many	NA	TRBV6-5	TRBJ2-7	13
CASSLATATNEKLFF	TGTGCCAGCAGTTTGGCCACAGCAACTAATGAAAAACTGTTTTTT	NA	NA	TRBV12-3/TRBV12-4	TRBJ1-4	15
CASQGTGGINEQFF	TGTGCCAGCCAGGGGACAGGGGGGATCAATGAGCAGTTCTTC	many	TRBD1	TRBV27	TRBJ2-1	14
CASSIGTDSNQPQHF	TGCGCCAGCAGCATCGGGACAGATAGCAATCAGCCCCAGCATTTT	few	TRBD1	TRBV5-1	TRBJ1-5	15
CASSWGGSGDSSYEQYF	TGCGCCAGCAGCTGGGGGGGCTCCGGAGACAGCTCCTACGAGCAGTACTTC	NA	NA	TRBV5-1	TRBJ2-7	17
CASSPTSYEQFF	TGTGCCAGCAGCCCAACTAGTTATGAGCAGTTCTTC	few	NA	TRBV9	TRBJ2-1	12
CASSQEGLGGSGTQYF	TGCGCCAGCAGCCAAGAGGGTCTCGGGGGATCGGGGACCCAGTACTTC	NA	NA	TRBV4-1	TRBJ2-5	16
CASLAAYLGGSDTQYF	TGTGCCAGCTTGGCCGCCTACTTGGGGGGGTCAGATACGCAGTATTTT	NA	TRBD2	TRBV28	TRBJ2-3	16
CSASPGGDTQPQHF	TGCAGTGCTAGTCCGGGGGGCGATACTCAGCCCCAGCATTTT	large	NA	TRBV20-1	TRBJ1-5	14
CASSGPEKLFF	TGTGCCAGCTCAGGCCCTGAAAAACTGTTTTTT	NA	NA	TRBV18	TRBJ1-4	11
CASSQDHRGGYTF	TGTGCCAGCAGCCAAGATCACCGAGGCGGCTACACCTTC	many	NA	TRBV3-1	TRBJ1-2	13
CASSYFSAGTSGGITDTQYF	TGTGCCAGCAGTTACTTCTCGGCCGGGACTAGCGGGGGTATCACAGATACGCAGTATTTT	few	TRBD2	TRBV6-6	TRBJ2-3	20
CASGRQGFYSPLHF	TGTGCTAGTGGTCGACAGGGTTTTTATTCACCCCTCCACTTT	NA	TRBD1	TRBV12-5	TRBJ1-6	14
CASSISAGGFQPQHF	TGTGCCAGTAGTATTTCGGCTGGGGGGTTTCAGCCCCAGCATTTT	few	NA	TRBV19	TRBJ1-5	15